The present TCR beta chain was sequenced within a study of T cell repertoires in cytomegalovirus infection. This clonotype was picked up many times. The antigen remains unidentified. One entry per CDR3 protein results from TCRdb running MiXCR on the reads. This sample has more than 150,000 distinct CDR3 sequences, with roughly a fifth found just once. Overall study results and limits: Accumulated public TCR beta family frequency recognized individuals carrying CMV together with the relevant HLA.

The length of the CDR3 is 17 residues. V shed 1 base, J shed 7 bases, and the junction held 11 bases outside the gene matches. CDR1 and CDR2 from the germline V gene are SGHTA and FQGNSA. This chain uses TRBV7-2 with TRBJ2-1, with TRBD2 matching over 9 bases. The sequenced material came from PBMCs. The source is a human donor in good health (CMV status not recorded). Some clones in this sample may be carry-over from other donors' samples. This CDR3 reads CASSLESGGGARNEQFF. CDR3 bases: TGTGCCAGCAGCTTAGAGTCTGGCGGGGGGGCCAGGAATGAGCAGTTCTTC.